The rows below give T cell receptor beta chains drawn from one sample of a study of early T cells in non-severe SARS-CoV-2 infection. TCRdb analysed the 5' RACE reads with MiXCR anew, one entry per CDR3 protein. Found here are roughly 67,000 distinct CDR3 sequences, approximately 11% of them singletons; the top ten hold around 6.1%. The sequenced sample was whole blood. The receptors shown here come from an adult who was a healthcare worker with PCR-confirmed SARS-CoV-2 infection or an uninfected control (not recorded which). The CDR3 runs from the conserved cysteine through the conserved F or W. A D gene is named only where the DNA matches it firmly. For some rows the clone size is stated as once, few or many, or as a class when expanded; others skip it.

.,TRBJ2-4,TRBV28,many,TGTGCCATCGTGGGCCACTCAAACATTCAGTACTTC,CAIVGHSNIQYF
.,TRBJ2-1,TRBV27,.,TGTGCCAGCAGTCCGAGCCCGGGTATGCGCTACAATGAGCAGTTCTTC,CASSPSPGMRYNEQFF
.,TRBJ1-2,TRBV29-1,.,TGCAGCAGTGGGTACGGGGAAGGCTACACCTTC,CSSGYGEGYTF
TRBD2,TRBJ2-1,TRBV12-3/TRBV12-4,few,TGTGCCAGCAGTTTAGCCCGGAGCGGGAGGGCCTACTACAATGAGCAGTTCTTC,CASSLARSGRAYYNEQFF
.,TRBJ2-7,TRBV28,many,TGTGCCAGCAGCATAGCAGGGTCCCGCTACGAGCAGTACTTC,CASSIAGSRYEQYF
TRBD2,TRBJ2-2,TRBV4-1,few,TGCGCCAGCAGCCAAGCCCAGCGGGAGAGGGACGGGGAGCTGTTTTTT,CASSQAQRERDGELFF
TRBD1,TRBJ2-2,TRBV12-3/TRBV12-4,few,TGTGCCAGCAGTGACACCGGGACAGGGGCGCGGATCACCGGGGAGCTGTTTTTT,CASSDTGTGARITGELFF
TRBD2,TRBJ2-2,TRBV7-3,many,TGTGCCAGCAGCTTAACTAGCGGGAGTACCGGGGAGCTGTTTTTT,CASSLTSGSTGELFF
.,TRBJ1-6,TRBV21-1,many,TGTGCCAGCAGGGTCCCAGGACAGGGCTATTCACCCCTCCACTTT,CASRVPGQGYSPLHF
.,TRBJ1-1,TRBV6-1,few,TGTGCCAGCAGCTCGGGGCACCACACTGAAGCTTTCTTT,CASSSGHHTEAFF
.,TRBJ2-3,TRBV27,.,TGTGCCAGCGCGGTCGTCAACACAGATACGCAGTATTTT,CASAVVNTDTQYF
TRBD1,TRBJ2-7,TRBV12-3/TRBV12-4,.,TGTGCCAGCAACAGGGGCAGCGGCCACGAGCAGTACTTC,CASNRGSGHEQYF
TRBD2,TRBJ2-1,TRBV29-1,few,TGCAGCGTTGTTTTTTATTCCTCCGCGGGAGAAAGATACAATGAGCAGTTCTTC,CSVVFYSSAGERYNEQFF
TRBD1,TRBJ2-1,TRBV12-3/TRBV12-4,many,TGTGCCAGCAGCCCCACAGGGGGTGAGCAGTTCTTC,CASSPTGGEQFF
.,TRBJ1-3,TRBV27,.,TGTGCCAGCAGTCCCACAGTGAGCTCTGGAAACACCATATATTTT,CASSPTVSSGNTIYF
TRBD2,TRBJ2-5,TRBV4-3,few,TGCGCCAGCAGCCAAGATGAAGCGGGAGGAAAGATCAGTCAGACCCAGTACTTC,CASSQDEAGGKISQTQYF
.,TRBJ1-2,TRBV6-5,.,TGTGCCAGCAGTCACGGGGGAGGCTACACCTTC,CASSHGGGYTF
.,TRBJ2-7,TRBV2,.,TGTGCCAGCAGTGGAGGATTCTACGAGCAGTACTTC,CASSGGFYEQYF
.,TRBJ2-5,TRBV3-1,few,TGTGCCAGCAGCCAAGGACTAAACCAAGAGACCCAGTACTTC,CASSQGLNQETQYF
.,TRBJ2-7,TRBV6-1,many,TGTGCCAGCAGTCTCCAACCCGACACCTACGAGCAGTACTTC,CASSLQPDTYEQYF
TRBD1,TRBJ2-2,TRBV6-4,many,TGTGCCAGCAGTGAGCTCCCAGGGGGCACCGGGGAGCTGTTTTTT,CASSELPGGTGELFF
.,TRBJ2-5,TRBV4-1,few,TGCGCCAGCAGCCAAGGAAGCTCAGGAGAGACCCAGTACTTC,CASSQGSSGETQYF
TRBD1,TRBJ2-7,TRBV7-8,many,TGTGCCAGCAGCTCTAGGACAGGGGCCGAGCAGTACTTC,CASSSRTGAEQYF
.,TRBJ1-4,TRBV20-1,few,TGCAGTGCTGGACCTTTTCAGACGGGGAAACTGTTTTTT,CSAGPFQTGKLFF
.,TRBJ2-3,TRBV7-2,.,TGTGCCAGCAGCCGCATTGTGACTAGGAGTTACCCAGATACGCAGTATTTT,CASSRIVTRSYPDTQYF
TRBD1,TRBJ1-2,TRBV6-6,.,TGTGCCAGCAGTGGACAGGGGCTTGGCTATGGCTACACCTTC,CASSGQGLGYGYTF
TRBD1,TRBJ2-7,TRBV29-1,many,TGCAGCGGTGGACAGGGGGCCTACGAGCAGTACTTC,CSGGQGAYEQYF
.,TRBJ2-6,TRBV28,many,TGTGCCAGCAGTTTAGGGGTCACTGGGGCCAACGTCCTGACTTTC,CASSLGVTGANVLTF
.,TRBJ2-7,TRBV10-3,many,TGTGCCATCAGTGGGGCGGACCGAGGCTACGAGCAGTACTTC,CAISGADRGYEQYF
.,TRBJ1-1,TRBV24-1,few,TGTGCCACCAGGGCAACAGGTACGAACACTGAAGCTTTCTTT,CATRATGTNTEAFF
.,TRBJ2-7,TRBV15,.,TGTGCCACCTCCGACAGACAGTTGACTTCTTCCTACGAGCAGTACTTC,CATSDRQLTSSYEQYF
TRBD1,TRBJ1-5,TRBV6-5,many,TGTGCCAGCAGCATAGACAGGGATTATCAGCCCCAGCATTTT,CASSIDRDYQPQHF
.,TRBJ2-1,TRBV5-5,once,TGTGCCAGCAGCCTCACGCCAAGAGCGTCCGACAATGAGCAGTTCTTC,CASSLTPRASDNEQFF
TRBD1,TRBJ1-5,TRBV12-3/TRBV12-4,.,TGTGCCAGCAGTACAGGGGTCAATCAGCCCCAGCATTTT,CASSTGVNQPQHF
.,TRBJ1-1,TRBV7-6,many,TGTGCCAGCAGCTTAGATTCGTCCCTTGGCTACACTGAAGCTTTCTTT,CASSLDSSLGYTEAFF
.,TRBJ2-4,TRBV20-1,many,TGCAGTGCCAATTTAGCCAAAAACATTCAGTACTTC,CSANLAKNIQYF
.,TRBJ1-1,TRBV20-1,many,TGCAGTGCTAGTAAACGGAACACTGAAGCTTTCTTT,CSASKRNTEAFF
TRBD1,TRBJ1-1,TRBV5-6,.,TGTGCCAGCAGCTCAGACAGGGCGAACACTGAAGCTTTCTTT,CASSSDRANTEAFF
.,TRBJ2-1,TRBV7-2,few,TGTGCCAGCAGCTTAGATGTGGGTCTAAATGAGCAGTTCTTC,CASSLDVGLNEQFF
.,TRBJ1-2,TRBV20-1,many,TGCAGTGCTAGAAGACAGAAAATCTATGGCTACACCTTC,CSARRQKIYGYTF
TRBD1,TRBJ2-3,TRBV20-1,.,TGCAGTGCTTTGAGACAGGGGACAGATACGCAGTATTTT,CSALRQGTDTQYF
TRBD1,TRBJ2-3,TRBV7-6,few,TGTGCCAGCAGCGCCGGGACAGCAACAAATACGCAGTATTTT,CASSAGTATNTQYF
.,TRBJ2-5,TRBV7-9,many,TGTGCCAGCAGCTCCGAGACCCAGTACTTC,CASSSETQYF
.,TRBJ1-4,TRBV20-1,many,TGCAGTGCTAGAGATCGATACACCTCCTCCTATGAAAAACTGTTTTTT,CSARDRYTSSYEKLFF
.,TRBJ2-1,TRBV13,.,TGTGCCAGAAACAATGAGCAGTTCTTC,CARNNEQFF
.,TRBJ2-5,TRBV3-1,many,TGTGCCAGCAGCCAAGAATGGGGTGGGACCCAGTACTTC,CASSQEWGGTQYF
TRBD2,TRBJ2-7,TRBV20-1,.,TGCAGTGCTACCCTAGCGGGAGAGCAGTACTTC,CSATLAGEQYF
TRBD1,TRBJ2-1,TRBV10-2,few,TGCGCCAGCAGTTCTCCAGGGGGAACGGGTGAGCAGTTCTTC,CASSSPGGTGEQFF
.,TRBJ2-7,TRBV28,many,TGTGCCAGCAGTTCCGACAACTACGAGCAGTACTTC,CASSSDNYEQYF
TRBD1,TRBJ1-2,TRBV29-1,few,TGCAGCGTTCTGGACAGGGGGATCAATGGCTACACCTTC,CSVLDRGINGYTF
TRBD1,TRBJ1-5,TRBV11-2,few,TGTGCCAGCAGCTTGGACAGGGGAATCCAGCCCCAGCATTTT,CASSLDRGIQPQHF
.,TRBJ2-7,TRBV12-3/TRBV12-4,many,TGTGCCAGCAGCTTAGGCAGATACTACGAGCAGTACTTC,CASSLGRYYEQYF
.,TRBJ2-7,TRBV12-2,.,TGTGCAAGTCGCTCCGACCTGTTACAGGGGGCCAACGAGCAGTACTTC,CASRSDLLQGANEQYF